This T cell receptor beta chain was documented in a study of T-cell memory formation after mild COVID-19. As for the study in general: Across donors, TCR clusters were largely donor specific.

CDR1 DFQATT and CDR2 SNEGSKA come from the germline V gene (reference sequence). J was trimmed by 7 bases and V by 3 bases; bases with no gene match: 8. This CDR3 contains 14 residues. As concerns this clonotype: What it binds is not known.

Constant-segment primers and 5'RACE yielded cDNA libraries for TCR alpha and TCR beta, each carrying sample barcodes and UMIs. TCRdb analysed the 5' RACE reads with MiXCR anew, one entry per CDR3 protein. Altogether a few hundred thousand distinct CDR3 sequences are present, less than 25% being singletons, with the ten largest covering roughly 8.3%. The study's findings and limits: Balance between CD4 and CD8 was seen in clones contracting day 15 to 85, and a CD4+ lean was seen in later expanders. Within pre-infection memory, some responding clones were found, suggesting cross-reactive memory joined.

Sequenced input: PBMCs or a T cell subset sorted from them (not recorded which). The sequence was collected from an adult woman who had mild COVID-19 (a few samples of this study predate the infection). Cell type and time point are not known. This sequence joins TRBV20-1 and TRBJ2-2; 7 positions agree with TRBD2. The CDR3 nucleotides are TGCAGTGCTAGCTCGGGGGAGGGTTACGGGGAGCTGTTTTTT. It yields the protein CSASSGEGYGELFF.